Listed below are T cell receptor beta chains from one sample, sequenced in a study of T-cell memory formation after mild COVID-19. TCRdb reanalysed the 5' RACE reads using MiXCR and keeps one entry per CDR3 protein. The repertoire holds hundreds of thousands of distinct CDR3 sequences, with approximately 25% as singletons. The sequenced material came from PBMCs or a T cell subset sorted from them (not recorded which). The receptors were sampled from an adult woman who had mild COVID-19 (a few samples of this study predate the infection). Cell type and time point are not known. Both conserved end residues are part of each CDR3. A D gene is named only where the DNA matches it firmly. Some rows mark clone size as missing; the rest say once, few, many or name a class of expanded clone.

j_gene | d_gene | v_gene | abundance | CDR3nt | CDR3aa
TRBJ1-3 | TRBD1 | TRBV6-1 | - | TGTGCCACTTCACCTCCGGGACAGTTCCTCTCTGGAAACACCATATATTTT | CATSPPGQFLSGNTIYF
TRBJ2-7 | TRBD2 | TRBV10-3 | many | TGTGCCATCGGCGGAGCGGGAGGGGGGCTCTACGAGCAGTACTTC | CAIGGAGGGLYEQYF
TRBJ2-5 | TRBD1 | TRBV12-3/TRBV12-4 | - | TGTGCCAGCAGTTTAGGAGGACAGGGAGAGACCCAGTACTTC | CASSLGGQGETQYF
TRBJ1-1 | - | TRBV5-1 | few | TGCGCCAGCAGCTACGACAGCACTGAAGCTTTCTTT | CASSYDSTEAFF
TRBJ2-4 | - | TRBV12-3/TRBV12-4 | few | TGTGCCAGCAGTGACTTTCCGGGACCCAGAAACAGACAGTACTTC | CASSDFPGPRNRQYF
TRBJ2-1 | TRBD2 | TRBV7-2 | - | TGTGCCAGCAGCTTAGAGGGACTACCTAACAATGAGCAGTTCTTC | CASSLEGLPNNEQFF
TRBJ1-2 | TRBD1 | TRBV27 | many | TGTGCCAGCAGTCCCAGGACAGGGACCGTAGGCACCTTC | CASSPRTGTVGTF
TRBJ2-7 | - | TRBV5-1 | few | TGTGCCAGCAGCTTGGGCACAGCATCCTCCTACGAGCAGTACTTC | CASSLGTASSYEQYF
TRBJ2-5 | - | TRBV14 | - | TGTGCCAGCAGCATGGGGTCAGACCAAGAGACCCAGTACTTC | CASSMGSDQETQYF
TRBJ2-1 | TRBD1 | TRBV12-3/TRBV12-4 | few | TGTGCCAGCAGTAAGGACAGGGGGACCTACAATGAGCAGTTCTTC | CASSKDRGTYNEQFF
TRBJ2-5 | TRBD2 | TRBV5-1 | many | TGCGCCAGCAGCTTGGTAGCGGGGGGGCCGAAAAAGACCCAGTACTTC | CASSLVAGGPKKTQYF
TRBJ1-1 | - | TRBV20-1 | - | TGCAGTGCTAATCAGGGGATGAACACTGAAGCTTTCTTT | CSANQGMNTEAFF
TRBJ2-1 | TRBD2 | TRBV20-1 | few | TGCAGTGCTAGACCACGACTAGCGGGAGGAGGAGGTGAGCAGTTCTTC | CSARPRLAGGGGEQFF
TRBJ2-3 | - | TRBV20-1 | few | TGCAGTGCTAGAGATGCCGGGGGGCGTACAGATACGCAGTATTTT | CSARDAGGRTDTQYF
TRBJ2-7 | TRBD2 | TRBV4-1 | many | TGTGCCAGCTCACAAGGACTAGGCTACGAGCAGTACTTC | CASSQGLGYEQYF
TRBJ2-7 | TRBD1 | TRBV24-1 | - | TGTGCCACCAGTGATTGGGGACAGCCCTACGAGCAGTACTTC | CATSDWGQPYEQYF
TRBJ2-1 | - | TRBV7-6 | - | TGTGCCAGCAGCTTAGAGGGGATTGCCTACAATGAGCAGTTCTTC | CASSLEGIAYNEQFF
TRBJ2-7 | TRBD2 | TRBV11-2 | - | TGTGCCAGCAGCTTGTCTAGCGGGAGGGCGTACGAGCAGTACTTC | CASSLSSGRAYEQYF
TRBJ1-3 | - | TRBV7-9 | - | TGTGCCAGCAGGCCGGGAAGTGGTTTCCGAAACACCATATATTTT | CASRPGSGFRNTIYF
TRBJ2-4 | TRBD1 | TRBV12-3/TRBV12-4 | - | TGTGCCAGCACTCGGACAGGGGGTTACCTAGCCAAAAACATTCAGTACTTC | CASTRTGGYLAKNIQYF
TRBJ2-7 | - | TRBV5-1 | few | TGCGCCAGCGGGTCGGGGGCCGGAAAAGGCGAGCAGTACTTC | CASGSGAGKGEQYF
TRBJ1-1 | - | TRBV12-3/TRBV12-4 | - | TGTGCCAGCAATGGGGGGCATTTGGGAAAAACTGAAGCTTTCTTT | CASNGGHLGKTEAFF
TRBJ1-1 | - | TRBV24-1 | many | TGTGCCACCAGCCGGACGGAGAACACTGAAGCTTTCTTT | CATSRTENTEAFF
TRBJ2-7 | - | TRBV20-1 | many | TGCAGTGCCACCCCCCCACCTCTTCTCCACGAGCAGTACTTC | CSATPPPLLHEQYF
TRBJ1-6 | TRBD1 | TRBV20-1 | - | TGCAGTGCTAGAGATTGGGGACAGGGCTCGGATTCACCCCTCCACTTT | CSARDWGQGSDSPLHF
TRBJ1-2 | TRBD1 | TRBV5-1 | few | TGCGCCAGCAGCGCCCTGGACCTGACAGGGGGGCACTATGGCTACACCTTC | CASSALDLTGGHYGYTF
TRBJ2-3 | - | TRBV7-9 | few | TGTGCCAGCAGCTTCACGGGGATCACAGATACGCAGTATTTT | CASSFTGITDTQYF
TRBJ2-7 | - | TRBV9 | - | TGTGCCAGCAGCGCCCGGGACCGAAACTTCTACGAGCAGTACTTC | CASSARDRNFYEQYF
TRBJ2-3 | - | TRBV27 | many | TGTGCCAGCAGCCACACCGGAGGATCGCTTATCACAGATACGCAGTATTTT | CASSHTGGSLITDTQYF
TRBJ2-5 | - | TRBV7-8 | - | TGTGCCAGCAGCTTAGGGCCGTGGGGACAAGAGACCCAGTACTTC | CASSLGPWGQETQYF
TRBJ1-5 | TRBD1 | TRBV7-2 | many | TGTGCCAGCAGCTCGGACAGGGATCAGCCCCAGCATTTT | CASSSDRDQPQHF
TRBJ2-3 | - | TRBV5-5 | - | TGTGCCAGCAGCTTGGCCTTAACTGAAGATACGCAGTATTTT | CASSLALTEDTQYF
TRBJ2-1 | TRBD2 | TRBV20-1 | once | TGCAGTGCTAGAGTCGGCGGGAGGATCAATGAGCAGTTCTTC | CSARVGGRINEQFF